This T cell receptor (beta chain) emerged from a study of lymphopenia after photon versus proton radiotherapy. Study-level points and caveats: Better survival with proton therapy was suggested as possible, not demonstrated. Oligoclonal CD8+ Temra expansion after nadir drove photon patients' diversity drop. Relative stability marked proton patients; photon patients lost diversity and naive cells.

Data came from immunoSEQ multiplex PCR; TCRdb stores just in-frame clones and leaves some out. The sample has more than 20,000 clones, about 85% seen once; the top ten hold around 4.9%. Turning to this clone: As yet, its antigen is unknown.

The CDR3 contains 18 residues. V shed 3 bases, J shed 2 bases, and the junction held 13 bases outside the gene matches. CDR1 is SGHRS and CDR2 is YFSETQ in the germline V gene. This chain connects TRBV5-1 to TRBJ2-3; TRBD2 agrees at 9 bases. This sequence was found in a man aged 30-40 years with gastric cancer. The material sequenced was peripheral blood, taken from a patient treated with photon-based radiotherapy. CDR3 protein: CASSSYPIAGAPTDTQYF. The CDR3 DNA is TGCGCCAGCAGCTCGTACCCCATAGCGGGAGCCCCCACAGATACGCAGTATTTT.